The T cell receptor beta chain described here comes from a study of CD8+ T cells in alopecia areata. Regarding treatment: oral pan-JAK inhibitor, 5-10 mg twice daily. The authors extracted RNA and reverse transcribed it into cDNA as the sequencing template. TCRdb's copy holds only in-frame clones and misses some; the assay was immunoSEQ multiplex PCR. Among 150,000 or so clones, around three fifths were seen once, and the ten largest hold approximately 0.91%. The CDR3 runs to 12 residues. In germline, CDR1 is SNHLY, CDR2 FYNNEI. The V and J ends lost 3 bases and 0 bases respectively, with 0 bases between them. Whole-study results and caveats: On tofacitinib, scalp and blood still held many of the expanded lesional clones. Higher clonality was seen in lesional scalp than in normal scalp, especially in alopecia totalis/universalis.

This clone was counted between two and nine times. Its antigen remains unknown. Sample: CD4+ T cells sorted from blood, taken at week 4, from a patient treated with tofacitinib. The genes are TRBV2 and TRBJ1-5; D is unclear. The receptor comes from a human donor with alopecia areata. Here the CDR3 DNA reads TGTGCCAGCAGTGATAGCAATCAGCCCCAGCATTTT. It encodes CASSDSNQPQHF.